The 9 T cell receptor beta chains presented below share a single source sample, sequenced in a study of T cell responses to AZD1222 COVID-19 vaccine. Clones were read by immunoSEQ multiplex PCR, and TCRdb kept only the in-frame ones, dropping some. Of 150,000 or so clones in the sample, about nine tenths were seen once. Sample: peripheral blood, taken 28 days after the second AZD1222 dose. The receptors stem from an adult who received the AZD1222 COVID-19 vaccine.

This clone appeared a single time. The J gene is TRBJ1-1, the V gene TRBV6-5; D is possibly TRBD1 (6 bases). The V gene lost 6 bases and the J gene lost 5 bases, with 16 bases spanning the gap. CDR1 is MNHEY, CDR2 SVGAGI, per germline. The length of the CDR3 is 14 residues. DNA for the CDR3: TGTGCCAGCAGCGGAGACTACAGGGTTACTGAAGCTTTCTTT. Protein sequence: CASSGDYRVTEAFF.

This rearrangement joins TRBV9 to TRBJ2-2; D might be TRBD1 (6 bases). The CDR3 sequence is 13 residues long. Per the germline V gene, CDR1 is SGDLS and CDR2 is YYNGEE. V shed 1 base and J shed 12 bases, with 13 bases lying between them. The CDR3 DNA is TGTGCCAGCAGCGTACCGGACAGCAGGAAGCTGTTTTTT. It specifies CASSVPDSRKLFF.

The chain joins TRBV7-9 to TRBJ1-3; D is unresolved. Germline V gives CDR1 SEHNR, CDR2 FQNEAQ (reference sequence). This CDR3 spans 14 amino acids. V was shortened by 4 bases and J by 4 bases, with 11 bases between the two germline ends. CDR3 bases: TGTGCCAGCAGCTCCCCGGATCGGGGAAACACCATATATTTT. This sequence encodes CASSSPDRGNTIYF.

V gene TRBV19 combines with J gene TRBJ2-3; tentatively, D is TRBD2 (5 bases). Germline CDR1 LNHDA, CDR2 SQIVND (reference sequence). The V gene lost 2 bases and the J gene lost 2 bases, with 17 bases spanning the gap. The CDR3 runs to 17 residues. The CDR3 spells CASSINRGLADTDTQYF. The CDR3 coding sequence is TGTGCCAGTAGTATAAATAGAGGGCTAGCAGACACAGATACGCAGTATTTT.

V and J are TRBV6-1 and TRBJ1-6; D possibly corresponds to TRBD1 (6 bases). CDR1 and CDR2 (germline): MNHNS, SASEGT. V lost 1 base and J lost 10, with 14 bases in between. CDR3 length: 15 residues. The CDR3 loop is CASSEGGAGYSPLHF. CDR3 DNA sequence: TGTGCCAGCAGTGAAGGGGGGGCAGGGTACTCACCCCTCCACTTT.

The chain carries TRBV29-1 and TRBJ1-1; D uncertain. This CDR3 region has 12 residues. The germline V and J ends were trimmed by 5 bases and 1 base, with 8 bases remaining between them. From germline, CDR1 is SQVTM and CDR2 ANQGSEA. The CDR3 DNA sequence: TGCAGCGTTTTCGCTGAGAACACTGAAGCTTTCTTT. Translation: CSVFAENTEAFF.

The chain combines TRBV5-1 with TRBJ1-2, with a tentative D call TRBD1 (5 bases). Germline assignment: CDR1 SGHRS and CDR2 YFSETQ. Deletions cut 4 bases from V and 3 bases from J, with 22 bases between. The CDR3 runs 17 residues. The CDR3 region has the DNA TGCGCCAGCAGCCCTACCCCGCGACAGACGCTCGACTATGGCTACACCTTC. It translates to CASSPTPRQTLDYGYTF. Full variable domain (missing parts from reference TRBV5-1 and TRBJ1-2): KAGVTQTPRYLIKTRGQQVTLSCSPISGHRSVSWYQQTPGQGLQFLFEYFSETQRNKGNFPGRFSGRQFSNSRSEMNVSTLELGDSALYLCASSPTPRQTLDYGYTFGSGTRLTVV.

The CDR3: CASSRPNTGELFF. The CDR3 nucleotides are TGTGCCAGCAGTCGACCTAACACCGGGGAGCTGTTTTTT. This chain links TRBV2 with TRBJ2-2; the D is unclear. Germline V gene lookup returns CDR1 SNHLY and CDR2 FYNNEI. The germline V and J ends were trimmed by 5 bases and 2 bases, with 6 bases remaining between them. This CDR3 comprises 13 residues.

This chain links TRBV2 with TRBJ2-6; possibly TRBD1 for D (6 bases). The length of the CDR3 is 14 residues. Germline lookup yields CDR1 SNHLY and CDR2 FYNNEI. V was shortened by 6 bases and J by 11 bases, with 17 bases between the two germline ends. The CDR3 bases are TGTGCCAGCAGGAGGACAGAGGGGGAGTACGTCCTGACTTTC. Translating it yields CASRRTEGEYVLTF.